The source of this T cell receptor beta chain is a study of blood T cell repertoires in COVID-19. Original analysis: From reference gene primer amplification, estimates of nucleated cell counts were derived. Generated by immunoSEQ multiplex PCR, the TCRdb table keeps only in-frame clones and is missing some. V and J calls and clone size come straight from that table; D and trimming were deduced from the DNA. Of 180,000 or so clones in the sample, 70% to 90% were seen once. This clone was counted once. CDR3 length equals 14 residues. V was trimmed by 7 bases and J by 2 bases, leaving 16 bases between them. Germline V gene lookup returns CDR1 SQVTM and CDR2 ANQGSEA.

This TCR came from a man aged 35 to 55 with active or convalescent COVID-19. Material for sequencing was peripheral blood. The genes are TRBV29-1 and TRBJ2-3, with D tentatively TRBD2 (5 bases). The CDR3 here is CSAATTRLTDTQYF. CDR3 DNA: TGCAGCGCTGCAACTACTAGACTCACAGATACGCAGTATTTT.